Following are 10 T cell receptor beta chains from one sample sequenced in a study of blood T cells in healthy people across ages. Primers used in a second PCR of about 7 to 12 cycles were a sample-barcoded 5' primer and a J-beta primer mix. TCRdb itself ran the 5' RACE reads through MiXCR, one entry per CDR3 protein. Of hundreds of thousands of distinct CDR3 sequences in the sample, less than 40% are singletons; the top ten hold 15% to 19%. The specimen sequenced was blood. The source of these receptors is an elderly woman in good health.

This clonotype was observed many times. The chain is built from TRBV27 and TRBJ1-5, with a weak D call TRBD1 (5 bases). Deletions cut 6 bases from V and 1 base from J, with 13 bases between. This CDR3 has 15 amino acids. Germline V gives CDR1 MNHEY, CDR2 SMNVEV (reference sequence). The CDR3 loop is CASRPGPMSNQPQHF. The DNA for the CDR3 is TGTGCCAGCAGACCGGGACCCATGAGCAATCAGCCCCAGCATTTT.

This clonotype has a count of ten or more. The V call is TRBV20-1, the J call TRBJ2-3; D possibly corresponds to TRBD2 (6 bases). V was pared by 6 bases and J by 0 bases, with 16 bases between. The CDR3 is 15 amino acids. Germline V gene sequence: CDR1 DFQATT, CDR2 SNEGSKA (reference sequence). The CDR3 DNA reads as TGCAGTGCGTTCCCGCTAGCGACTAGCACAGATACGCAGTATTTT. This encodes CSAFPLATSTDTQYF.

Points on this clonotype: The junction and the germline gene differ at one end; a read error may be behind it. The chain carries TRBV6-6 and TRBJ1-6; D not certain. In germline, CDR1 is MNHNY, CDR2 SVGAGI (reference sequence). CDR3 length equals 13 residues. In DNA, the CDR3 is TGTGCCAGCAGTTACTCGATCGAATCACCCCACCACTTT. Translation gives CASSYSIESPHHF.

Points on this clonotype: This may be a read error: a much more frequent sequence differs by one nucleotide. This chain uses TRBV12-5 with TRBJ2-1, with D possibly TRBD1 on 5 matching bases. Judging by the DNA end, TRBJ2-7 fits better; the J call may be wrong. Germline V gives CDR1 LGHNT, CDR2 FRNRAP. The CDR3 has 15 residues. The CDR3 nucleotides read TGTGCTAGTGGTCCTAGACAGAGCTCCTACAATGAGCAGTACTTC. Amino acid sequence: CASGPRQSSYNEQYF.

On this clonotype: A clone one base away is much larger, so this may be a read error. This rearrangement joins TRBV7-2 to TRBJ1-4; D is possibly TRBD1 (6 bases). CDR3 length: 15 amino acids. Per the germline V gene, CDR1 is SGHTA and CDR2 is FQGNSA. V gave up 4 bases and J gave up 6 bases, with 15 bases separating them. The CDR3 DNA sequence: TGTGCCAGCAGCTATGGGACACGTCCAGATGAAAAACTGTTTTTT. Its translation: CASSYGTRPDEKLFF.

With regard to this clonotype: A much larger clone sits a single nucleotide away, making a read error possible. V gene TRBV20-1 combines with J gene TRBJ2-1; a possible D gene is TRBD2 (6 bases). Germline assignment: CDR1 DFQATT and CDR2 SNEGSKA (reference sequence). CDR3 length: 14 amino acids. CDR3 sequence: CRMKGGAEVEEQFF. The CDR3 DNA reads as TGCAGGATGAAGGGCGGGGCGGAGGTGGAAGAGCAGTTCTTC.

V usage is TRBV28 and J usage is TRBJ1-4; 8 bases are a match to TRBD1. The CDR3 sequence is 15 residues long. After removal of 6 bases from V and 4 bases from J, the junction contained 7 bases not matched to a gene. CDR1 is MDHEN and CDR2 is SYDVKM in the germline V gene. Written as DNA, the CDR3 is TGTGCCAGCAGCTCCCTACAGGGGGGTAATGAAAAACTGTTTTTT. Encoded protein: CASSSLQGGNEKLFF.

This clonotype has at least ten counts. The chain uses TRBV5-1 and TRBJ2-7; tentatively, D is TRBD1 or TRBD2 (5 bases each). The CDR3 has 15 residues. With 5 bases removed from V and 5 bases from J, the gap between germline ends came to 20 bases. The germline gives CDR1 SGHRS, CDR2 YFSETQ. DNA of the CDR3: TGCGCCAGCAGAATGACAGATTCCGGGAATGACGAGCAGTACTTC. It is translated as CASRMTDSGNDEQYF.

V is TRBV14 and J is TRBJ2-5; TRBD2 might be the D (6 bases). The length of the CDR3 is 13 residues. The ends were cut back, 0 bases at V and 11 bases at J, with 13 bases in the middle. Germline V gene sequence: CDR1 SGHDN, CDR2 FVKESK. The CDR3 is CASSQDLGGEQYF. DNA of the CDR3: TGTGCCAGCAGCCAAGATTTGGGAGGTGAGCAGTACTTC.

On this clonotype: This may come from a read error, since a much larger clone is one base off. This chain joins TRBV7-9 and TRBJ2-6, with D perhaps given as TRBD1 or TRBD2 (5 bases each). Germline V gene sequence: CDR1 SEHNR, CDR2 FQNEAQ (reference sequence). The CDR3 sequence is 15 residues long. CDR3 sequence (DNA): TGTGCCAGCGTCATCAAGGAGGCTGGGGCCAACATCCTGACTTTC. This encodes CASVIKEAGANILTF.